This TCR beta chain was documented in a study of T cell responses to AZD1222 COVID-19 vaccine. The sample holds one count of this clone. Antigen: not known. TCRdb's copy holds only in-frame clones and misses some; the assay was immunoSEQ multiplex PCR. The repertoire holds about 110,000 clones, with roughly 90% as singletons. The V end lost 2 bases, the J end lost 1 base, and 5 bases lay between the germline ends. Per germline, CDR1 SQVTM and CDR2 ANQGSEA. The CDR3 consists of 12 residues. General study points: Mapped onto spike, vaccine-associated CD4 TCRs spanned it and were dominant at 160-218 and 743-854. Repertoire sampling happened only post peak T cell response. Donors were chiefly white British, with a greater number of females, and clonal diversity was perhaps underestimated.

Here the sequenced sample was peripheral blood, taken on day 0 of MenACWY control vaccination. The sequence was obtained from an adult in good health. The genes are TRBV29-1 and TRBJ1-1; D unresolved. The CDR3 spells CSVEMGNTEAFF. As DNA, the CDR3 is TGCAGCGTTGAAATGGGGAACACTGAAGCTTTCTTT.